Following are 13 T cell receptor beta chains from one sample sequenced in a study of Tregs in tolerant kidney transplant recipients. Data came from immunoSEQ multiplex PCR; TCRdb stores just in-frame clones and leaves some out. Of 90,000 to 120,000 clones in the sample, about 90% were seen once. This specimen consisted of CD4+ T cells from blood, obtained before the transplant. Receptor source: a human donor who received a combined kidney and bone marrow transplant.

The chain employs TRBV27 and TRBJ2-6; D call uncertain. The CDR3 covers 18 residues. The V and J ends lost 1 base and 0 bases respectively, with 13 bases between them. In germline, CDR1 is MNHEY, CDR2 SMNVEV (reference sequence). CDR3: CASSLLSQAYSGANVLTF. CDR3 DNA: TGTGCCAGCAGTTTATTATCGCAGGCCTACTCTGGGGCCAACGTCCTGACTTTC.

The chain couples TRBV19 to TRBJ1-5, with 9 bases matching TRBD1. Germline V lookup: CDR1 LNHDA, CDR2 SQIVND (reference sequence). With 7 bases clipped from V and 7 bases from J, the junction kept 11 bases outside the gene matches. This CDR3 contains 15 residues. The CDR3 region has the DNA TGTGCCAGTAACACCCGGACAGGGGCCGGGCAGCCCCAGCATTTT. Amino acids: CASNTRTGAGQPQHF.

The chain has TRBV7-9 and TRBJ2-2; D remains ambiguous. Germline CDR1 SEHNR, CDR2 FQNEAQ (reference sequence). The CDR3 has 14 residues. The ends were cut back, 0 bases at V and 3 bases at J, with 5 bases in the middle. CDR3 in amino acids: CASSLASYTGELFF. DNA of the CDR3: TGTGCCAGCAGCTTAGCGAGTTACACCGGGGAGCTGTTTTTT. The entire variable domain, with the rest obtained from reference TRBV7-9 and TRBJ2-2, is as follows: DTGVSQNPRHKITKRGQNVTFRCDPISEHNRLYWYRQTLGQGPEFLTYFQNEAQLEKSRLLSDRFSAERPKGSFSTLEIQRTEQGDSAMYLCASSLASYTGELFFGEGSRLTVL.

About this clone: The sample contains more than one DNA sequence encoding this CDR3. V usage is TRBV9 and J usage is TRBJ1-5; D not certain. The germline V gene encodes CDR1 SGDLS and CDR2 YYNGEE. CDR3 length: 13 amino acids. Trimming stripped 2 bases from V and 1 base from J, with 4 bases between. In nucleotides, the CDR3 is TGTGCCAGCAGCGTCGGGAGCAATCAGCCCCAGCATTTT. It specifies CASSVGSNQPQHF.

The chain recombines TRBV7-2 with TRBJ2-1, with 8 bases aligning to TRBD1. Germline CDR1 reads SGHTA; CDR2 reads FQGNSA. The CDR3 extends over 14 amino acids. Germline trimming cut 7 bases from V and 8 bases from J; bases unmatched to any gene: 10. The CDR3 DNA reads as TGTGCCAGCACACGGACAGGGTTAGGGGATGAGCAGTTCTTC. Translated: CASTRTGLGDEQFF.

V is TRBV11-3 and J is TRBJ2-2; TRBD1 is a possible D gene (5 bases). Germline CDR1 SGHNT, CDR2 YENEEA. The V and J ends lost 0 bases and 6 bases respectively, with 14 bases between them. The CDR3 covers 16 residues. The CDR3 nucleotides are TGTGCCAGCAGCTTAGACGTGGGGCCCCGGGCCGGGGAGCTGTTTTTT. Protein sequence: CASSLDVGPRAGELFF.

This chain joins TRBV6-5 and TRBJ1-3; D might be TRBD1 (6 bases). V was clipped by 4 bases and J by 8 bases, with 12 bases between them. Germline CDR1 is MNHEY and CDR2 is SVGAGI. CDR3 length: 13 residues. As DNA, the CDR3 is TGTGCCAGCAGTTCGGGGGGGCGACACACCATATATTTT. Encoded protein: CASSSGGRHTIYF.

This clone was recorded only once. The CDR3 reads CAISGSYSDRYEQYF. The CDR3 DNA reads as TGTGCCATCAGTGGATCATATAGTGACAGGTACGAGCAGTACTTC. This chain uses TRBV10-3 with TRBJ2-7; the D gene is possibly TRBD1 (6 bases). V lost 4 bases, J lost 4 bases, and 17 bases lay in between. Germline CDR1 reads ENHRY; CDR2 reads SYGVKD. CDR3 length equals 15 residues.

The CDR3, as DNA: TGTGCCAGCAGCGTAGCTCTTGGTGGGTCAACGACGCGGAACCACAATGAGCAGTTCTTC. This sequence encodes CASSVALGGSTTRNHNEQFF. The J gene is TRBJ2-1, the V gene TRBV9; D is unresolved. The CDR3 is 20 amino acids. Per the germline V gene, CDR1 is SGDLS and CDR2 is YYNGEE. The V and J ends lost 0 bases and 5 bases respectively, with 27 bases between them.

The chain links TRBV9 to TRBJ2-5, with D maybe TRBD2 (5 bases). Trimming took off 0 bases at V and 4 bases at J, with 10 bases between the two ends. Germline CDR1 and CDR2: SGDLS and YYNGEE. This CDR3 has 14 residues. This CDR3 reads CASSVGSGGETQYF. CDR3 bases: TGTGCCAGCAGCGTAGGGAGCGGCGGAGAGACCCAGTACTTC.

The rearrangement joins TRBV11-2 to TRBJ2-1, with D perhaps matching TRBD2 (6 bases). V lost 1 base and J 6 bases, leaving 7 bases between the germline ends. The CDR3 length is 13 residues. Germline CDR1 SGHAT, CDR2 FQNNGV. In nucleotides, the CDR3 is TGTGCCAGCAGCTTAGGGGAGGCCAATGAGCAGTTCTTC. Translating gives CASSLGEANEQFF.

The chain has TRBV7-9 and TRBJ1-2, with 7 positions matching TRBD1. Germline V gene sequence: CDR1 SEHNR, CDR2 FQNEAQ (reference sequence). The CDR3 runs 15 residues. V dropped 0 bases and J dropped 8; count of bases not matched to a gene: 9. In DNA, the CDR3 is TGTGCCAGCAGCTTAGCGGGACAGCCCCAGAGGGGCTACACCTTC. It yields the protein CASSLAGQPQRGYTF.

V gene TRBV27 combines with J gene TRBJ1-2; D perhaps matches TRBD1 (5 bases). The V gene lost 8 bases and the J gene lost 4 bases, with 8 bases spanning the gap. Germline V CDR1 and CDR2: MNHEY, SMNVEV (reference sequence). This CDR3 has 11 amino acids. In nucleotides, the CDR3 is TGTGCCAGCGGGAGGGGCTATGGCTACACCTTC. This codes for CASGRGYGYTF.